Listed below are T cell receptor beta chains from one sample, sequenced in a study of T-cell memory formation after mild COVID-19. TCRdb processed the 5' RACE reads anew with MiXCR; each CDR3 protein has one entry. The sample lists some 120,000 distinct CDR3 sequences, approximately 6.2% seen once, with about 2.2% in the top ten. Specimen: PBMCs or a T cell subset sorted from them (not recorded which). These TCRs come from an adult woman who had mild COVID-19 (a few samples of this study predate the infection). Cell type and time point are not known. The CDR3 runs from the conserved cysteine through the conserved F or W. Fields, in order: clone size, D gene, V gene, J gene, CDR3 protein, CDR3 DNA. A D gene is named only where the DNA matches it firmly. Size is stated for part of the rows, as once, few or many counts, or as a class when the clone is expanded.

many	.	TRBV7-2	TRBJ1-1	CASSLTPNTEAFF	TGTGCCAGCAGCTTAACCCCGAACACTGAAGCTTTCTTT
.	.	TRBV5-1	TRBJ2-5	CASSIGLYDGETQYF	TGCGCCAGCAGCATCGGATTGTATGACGGAGAGACCCAGTACTTC
.	TRBD1	TRBV5-1	TRBJ1-1	CASSLQTGNMNTEAFF	TGCGCCAGCAGCTTGCAGACAGGGAACATGAACACTGAAGCTTTCTTT
.	TRBD1	TRBV12-3/TRBV12-4	TRBJ2-2	CASRRDRGYTGELFF	TGTGCCAGCAGACGAGACAGGGGCTACACCGGGGAGCTGTTTTTT
.	TRBD1	TRBV4-3	TRBJ1-2	CASSQDWGQGNYGYTF	TGCGCCAGCAGCCAAGACTGGGGACAGGGGAACTATGGCTACACCTTC
many	.	TRBV4-3	TRBJ2-3	CASSLRRIDTQYF	TGCGCCAGCAGCCTCAGACGCATAGATACGCAGTATTTT
few	TRBD2	TRBV4-2	TRBJ2-3	CASSRQMTSGTDTQYF	TGTGCCAGCAGCCGACAAATGACTAGCGGGACGGATACGCAGTATTTT
few	.	TRBV4-1	TRBJ2-5	CASSPAPTTYQETQYF	TGCGCCAGCAGCCCTGCCCCGACTACTTACCAAGAGACCCAGTACTTC
many	TRBD1	TRBV2	TRBJ2-7	CASRGQGVYEQYF	TGTGCCAGCAGGGGACAGGGGGTCTACGAGCAGTACTTC
many	TRBD1	TRBV25-1	TRBJ1-3	CASSDPTGTGNTIYF	TGTGCCAGCAGTGACCCGACAGGGACTGGAAACACCATATATTTT
.	TRBD1	TRBV29-1	TRBJ2-2	CSVRTGATGELFF	TGCAGCGTAAGGACAGGGGCCACCGGGGAGCTGTTTTTT
many	TRBD2	TRBV4-2	TRBJ2-7	CASSQDRGLAGEQYF	TGTGCCAGCAGCCAAGATAGGGGACTAGCGGGAGAGCAGTACTTC
.	.	TRBV2	TRBJ2-7	CASTPRTSPSSYEQYF	TGTGCCAGCACCCCCCGGACATCCCCGAGCTCCTACGAGCAGTACTTC
few	TRBD1	TRBV9	TRBJ2-5	CASTRTGTGEETQYF	TGTGCCAGCACAAGAACCGGGACAGGGGAAGAGACCCAGTACTTC
many	TRBD1	TRBV11-2	TRBJ1-1	CASSSLRDRDTEAFF	TGTGCCAGCAGCTCCCTCCGGGACAGGGATACTGAAGCTTTCTTT
few	TRBD1	TRBV29-1	TRBJ1-5	CSVGTGHSNQPQHF	TGCAGCGTTGGGACAGGGCACAGCAATCAGCCCCAGCATTTT
few	.	TRBV20-1	TRBJ1-4	CSAFPPGLTNEKLFF	TGCAGTGCTTTTCCCCCGGGGTTAACTAATGAAAAACTGTTTTTT
.	TRBD2	TRBV7-2	TRBJ2-7	CASSLGRTSGRGEQYF	TGTGCCAGCAGCTTAGGACGGACTAGCGGGAGAGGCGAGCAGTACTTC
few	TRBD2	TRBV7-3	TRBJ2-1	CASSLDGRDEFF	TGTGCCAGCAGCTTAGATGGGAGGGATGAGTTCTTC
few	TRBD1	TRBV29-1	TRBJ1-2	CSVKTGIYGYTF	TGCAGCGTTAAGACAGGGATCTATGGCTACACCTTC
.	.	TRBV3-1	TRBJ2-1	CASSPRTVGVDEQFF	TGTGCCAGCAGCCCCCGGACAGTTGGGGTAGATGAGCAGTTCTTC
.	.	TRBV6-6	TRBJ2-3	CASRSAAPSTDTQYF	TGTGCCAGCAGATCGGCTGCTCCTAGCACAGATACGCAGTATTTT
.	.	TRBV7-3	TRBJ2-2	CASSLTGSVTGELFF	TGTGCCAGCAGCCTAACGGGCTCGGTCACCGGGGAGCTGTTTTTT
few	.	TRBV30	TRBJ1-2	CAWGQINYGYTF	TGTGCCTGGGGACAGATTAACTATGGCTACACCTTC
few	TRBD1	TRBV3-1	TRBJ1-2	CASSQGQGYNYGYTF	TGTGCCAGCAGCCAAGGACAGGGTTATAACTATGGCTACACCTTC
few	.	TRBV7-2	TRBJ2-1	CASSLGLALSSYNEQFF	TGTGCCAGCAGCTTAGGTCTAGCGCTGAGCTCCTACAATGAGCAGTTCTTC
many	TRBD1	TRBV5-4	TRBJ2-5	CASRKQGGGQETQYF	TGTGCCAGCAGGAAACAGGGGGGTGGGCAAGAGACCCAGTACTTC
many	TRBD2	TRBV27	TRBJ2-7	CASSLSALKTSGDSYEQYF	TGTGCCAGCAGTTTATCAGCTCTCAAGACTAGCGGGGACTCCTACGAGCAGTACTTC
.	.	TRBV4-1	TRBJ1-5	CASSGSGGPQHF	TGCGCCAGCAGCGGATCCGGGGGGCCCCAGCATTTT
.	.	TRBV5-1	TRBJ2-1	CATSGGVGSYNEQFF	TGCGCCACCTCGGGGGGCGTGGGCTCCTACAATGAGCAGTTCTTC